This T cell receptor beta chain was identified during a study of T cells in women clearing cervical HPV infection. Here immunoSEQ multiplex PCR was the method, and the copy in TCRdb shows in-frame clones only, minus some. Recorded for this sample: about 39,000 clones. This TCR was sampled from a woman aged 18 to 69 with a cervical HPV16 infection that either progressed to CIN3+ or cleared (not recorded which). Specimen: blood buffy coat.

The CDR3 bases that were read are TGTGCCAGCAGCCCAGCCGGGACAGGACCCTATGGC. This codes for CASSPAGTGPYG. The CDR3 in its entirety is CASSPAGTGPYGYTF. The chain links TRBV7-2 to TRBJ1-2; 8 nucleotides align to TRBD1. The CDR3 goes on 3 residues after the read ends, and that part is filled in from the germline J gene. This CDR3 contains 15 residues. The ends lost 5 bases at V and 4 bases at J; junction bases unmatched: 9. The germline V gene has CDR1 SGHTA and CDR2 FQGNSA.